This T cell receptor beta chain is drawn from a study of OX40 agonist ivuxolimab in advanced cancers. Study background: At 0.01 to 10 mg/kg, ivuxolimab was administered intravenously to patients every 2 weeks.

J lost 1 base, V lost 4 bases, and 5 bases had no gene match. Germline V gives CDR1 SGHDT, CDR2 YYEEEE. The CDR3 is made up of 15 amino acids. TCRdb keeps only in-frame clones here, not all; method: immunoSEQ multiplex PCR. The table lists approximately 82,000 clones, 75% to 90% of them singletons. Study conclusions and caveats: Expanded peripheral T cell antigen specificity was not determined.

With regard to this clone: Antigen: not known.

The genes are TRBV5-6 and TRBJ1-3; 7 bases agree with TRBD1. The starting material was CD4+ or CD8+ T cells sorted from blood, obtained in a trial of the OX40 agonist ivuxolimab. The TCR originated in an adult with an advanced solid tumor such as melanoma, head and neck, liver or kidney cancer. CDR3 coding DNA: TGTGCCAGCAGCCCATTGACAGGGTCTGGAAACACCATATATTTT. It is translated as CASSPLTGSGNTIYF.